These 5 T cell receptor beta chains were all obtained from the same sample, sequenced in a study of blood T cell repertoires in COVID-19. Using immunoSEQ multiplex PCR, the repertoire was profiled, and TCRdb retains in-frame clones only, with some absent. Here the sample spans about 210,000 clones, approximately 78% being singletons. The sequenced sample consisted of PBMCs or T cells enriched from blood (not recorded which). The receptor set was obtained from a man in his forties who had recovered from COVID-19.

CDR3 region: CASLAALNTGELFF. Written as DNA, the CDR3 is TGTGCCAGCTTAGCGGCCCTGAACACCGGGGAGCTGTTTTTT. V and J are TRBV6-5 and TRBJ2-2; D might be TRBD2 (6 bases). Germline V lookup: CDR1 MNHEY, CDR2 SVGAGI. There are 14 residues in the CDR3. The ends were cut back, 8 bases at V and 1 base at J, with 11 bases in the middle.

The rearrangement joins TRBV15 to TRBJ2-3, with TRBD2 identical over 8 bases. J was trimmed by 4 bases and V by 4 bases; bases with no gene match: 4. Germline V gives CDR1 LNHNV, CDR2 YYDKDF (reference sequence). The CDR3 has 14 amino acids. CDR3 amino acids: CATSMGSGADTQYF. CDR3 bases: TGTGCCACCAGCATGGGTAGCGGGGCAGATACGCAGTATTTT. Together with reference TRBV15 and TRBJ2-3, the CDR3 gives the full variable domain: DAMVIQNPRYQVTQFGKPVTLSCSQTLNHNVMYWYQQKSSQAPKLLFHYYDKDFNNEADTPDNFQSRRPNTSFCFLDIRSPGLGDTAMYLCATSMGSGADTQYFGPGTRLTVL.

The chain uses TRBV28 and TRBJ2-7; 10 nucleotides align to TRBD2. The CDR3 consists of 16 residues. V lost 10 bases, J lost 6 bases, and 18 bases stayed unmatched. CDR1 is MDHEN, CDR2 SYDVKM, per germline. The CDR3 loop reads CATTRSKGLALGEQYF. CDR3 in DNA: TGTGCCACCACACGTAGTAAGGGACTAGCGCTCGGCGAGCAGTACTTC.

This clone was recorded a few times. This rearrangement joins TRBV6-4 to TRBJ2-2; TRBD1 aligns across 9 bases. Germline-derived CDR1 and CDR2 are MRHNA and SNTAGT. CDR3 length equals 14 residues. Trimming cost V 6 bases and J 5 bases; bases outside gene matches: 4. The CDR3 region has the DNA TGTGCCAGCAGAGTGACAGGGGGGACCGGGGAGCTGTTTTTT. Translating gives CASRVTGGTGELFF.

This clone has a handful of counts. This sequence joins TRBV5-1 and TRBJ1-6, with D perhaps matching TRBD1 (6 bases). Germline V gene lookup returns CDR1 SGHRS and CDR2 YFSETQ. The CDR3 extends over 17 amino acids. V was cut by 4 bases and J by 0 bases, with 14 bases left in between. CDR3 amino acids: CASSQQGPSSYNSPLHF. CDR3 bases: TGCGCCAGCAGCCAGCAGGGGCCCAGCTCCTATAATTCACCCCTCCACTTT.